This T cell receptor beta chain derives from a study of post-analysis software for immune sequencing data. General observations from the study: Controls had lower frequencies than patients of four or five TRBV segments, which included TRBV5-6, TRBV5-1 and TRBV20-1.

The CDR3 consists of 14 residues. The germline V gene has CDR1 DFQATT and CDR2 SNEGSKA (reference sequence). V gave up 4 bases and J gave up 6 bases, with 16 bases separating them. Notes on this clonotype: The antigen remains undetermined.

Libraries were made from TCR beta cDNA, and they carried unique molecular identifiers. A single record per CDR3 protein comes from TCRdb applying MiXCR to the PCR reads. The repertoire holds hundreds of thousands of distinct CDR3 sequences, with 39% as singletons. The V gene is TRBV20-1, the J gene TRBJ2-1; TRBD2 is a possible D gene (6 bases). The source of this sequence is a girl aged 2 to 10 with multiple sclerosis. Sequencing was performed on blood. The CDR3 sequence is CSATEPGLSNEQFF. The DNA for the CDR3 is TGCAGTGCTACGGAACCGGGACTTTCCAATGAGCAGTTCTTC.